This TCR beta chain originates from a study of T-cell memory formation after mild COVID-19. Study in general: Among the donors, TCR clusters were largely specific to each donor. Study results and limitations: Clones that shrank (day 15 to 85) were balanced CD4/CD8, whereas later expanders leaned CD4+. Among contracting clones, CD4+ were mainly CM/EM and CD8+ enriched in EMRA.

One entry per CDR3 protein, called by TCRdb with MiXCR from the 5' RACE reads. The sample lists 65,000 to 100,000 distinct CDR3 sequences, 10% to 15% occurring once. This clonotype was seen ten or more times. Its specificity is not known. The junction had 10 bases not matched to a gene; V was cut back by 10 bases and J by 5 bases. The CDR3 contains 14 residues. The germline gives CDR1 SNHLY, CDR2 FYNNEI. This receptor was identified in a man younger than 35 who had mild COVID-19 (a few samples of this study predate the infection). Cell type and time point are not known. The chain links TRBV2 to TRBJ1-5, with 8 bases identical to TRBD1. Sequenced material: PBMCs or a T cell subset sorted from them (not recorded which). CDR3 residues: CATRTGYVDQPQHF. The CDR3 DNA follows: TGTGCCACAAGGACAGGGTATGTGGATCAGCCCCAGCATTTT.